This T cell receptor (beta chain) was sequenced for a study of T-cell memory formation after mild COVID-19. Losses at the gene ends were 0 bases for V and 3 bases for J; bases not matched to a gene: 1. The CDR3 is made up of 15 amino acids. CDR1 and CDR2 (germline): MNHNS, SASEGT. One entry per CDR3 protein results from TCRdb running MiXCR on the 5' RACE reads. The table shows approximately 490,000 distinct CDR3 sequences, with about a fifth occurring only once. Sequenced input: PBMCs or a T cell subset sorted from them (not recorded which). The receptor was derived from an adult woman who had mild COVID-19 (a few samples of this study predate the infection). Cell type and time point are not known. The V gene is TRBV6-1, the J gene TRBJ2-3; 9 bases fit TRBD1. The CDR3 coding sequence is TGTGCCAGCAGTGAAGCGGGGACAGGGACAGATACGCAGTATTTT. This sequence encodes CASSEAGTGTDTQYF.